This TCR beta chain was identified during a study of shared T cell receptors in the human thymus. Some clones are missing from TCRdb's copy, which holds only in-frame ones; the method was immunoSEQ multiplex PCR. This table has 700,000 to 750,000 clones, 70% to 90% appearing once. The same specimen was also included in a second study, on human thymus T cells. That work contributes: From resections taken during corrective heart surgery, the thymus tissue was obtained. Thymic repertoires overlap heavily among unrelated individuals, related research has reported.

Sequencing used thymocytes. The sequence derives from a girl less than two years old with a congenital heart defect.

The CDR3 loop is CASQSASSYNSPLHF. CDR3 sequence (DNA): TGTGCCAGTCAGAGCGCGAGCTCCTATAATTCACCCCTCCACTTT. The chain employs TRBV19 and TRBJ1-6, with D uncertain. The CDR3 extends over 15 amino acids. Germline loops: CDR1 LNHDA, CDR2 SQIVND (reference sequence). Between the trimmed V and J ends, which lost 8 bases and 0 bases, there was a span of 11 bases.